This entry concerns a single T cell receptor (beta chain). No cognate antigen has been identified for it. No much larger clonotype is one base removed from it; base qualities were not supplied. This entry belongs to a study of blood T cell repertoires in COVID-19 (dated by TCRdb to about 2020). Study-wide context: Samples from collaborators originated in the United States, Italy and Spain and spanned both the acute and convalescent phases of COVID-19. The material from the prospective study consisted of cDNA or gDNA derived from T cells, B-cell-depleted T cells, or PBMCs. Samples were obtained from the ongoing ImmuneRACE study (first 160 participants) and from some 1,300 subjects provided by 6 global collaborators. Nearly every sample came with metadata listing a de-identified subject ID, COVID-19 status, age in years and sex. A freely available public database, intended as a resource for researchers studying the immune response to SARS-CoV-2, is where the repertoires were released. Where HLA class I and class II types were available, the types were taken from metadata supplied by the sample provider, not from assay-based typing. Deeply sampled blood TCRbeta repertoires from subjects exposed to, actively infected with, or recovered from COVID-19 were included in the dataset.

Including the terminal cysteine and phenylalanine, the CDR3 comprises 14 residues. Only the CDR3 DNA is retained, 42 bases long and in frame from the first base. The germline V gene (reference sequence) sets CDR1 to LGHDT and CDR2 to YNNKEL. V is clipped by 4 bases and J by 0 bases, and the sequence between their germline boundaries is 4 bases long. The immunoSEQ Assay, a bias-controlled multiplex PCR, was used to amplify TCRbeta CDR3 regions from genomic DNA. The authors' analysis ran thus. The number of nucleated cells in each sample was estimated from the amplification of reference gene primers within the assay. Sequence reads were collapsed and filtered to measure the absolute abundance of every unique TCRbeta CDR3 rearrangement. Productive Simpson clonality was computed per sample as the square root of Simpson's diversity index over productive rearrangements. The clones in this table, taken by TCRdb from immuneACCESS, are in-frame only. Not every clone is retained; where verified, under half of the shortfall comes from an unresolved V gene, and the cause of the rest is unknown. V and J calls and clone size are given by that table; D and trimming were obtained from the DNA. The sample contains around 280,000 clones, nearly 90% of them found a single time. Jointly, the top ten make up around 10% of the sample.

At one collaborating source in Seattle, patients were enrolled during active infection and were followed longitudinally through the course of disease. The collaborating institutions used their own protocols to collect whole blood in K2EDTA tubes. For TCRbeta analysis, collaborators shipped samples as frozen whole blood, isolated PBMCs, or DNA extracted from either of those sample types. The full study reports these points: The quantity of clinical and demographic metadata differed by source and by participant and was supplied without curation.

The clonotype was recovered from a woman aged 25 to 39 with COVID-19, enrolled during active disease. The V gene is TRBV3-1 (or the pseudogene TRBV3-2) and the J gene is TRBJ2-6; too little of a D gene remains to name it. Sequencing was done on a sample of peripheral blood. This receptor has the CDR3 CASSLSSGANVLTF. In nucleotide form, the sequence is TGTGCCAGCAGCCTCAGCTCTGGGGCCAACGTCCTGACTTTC.